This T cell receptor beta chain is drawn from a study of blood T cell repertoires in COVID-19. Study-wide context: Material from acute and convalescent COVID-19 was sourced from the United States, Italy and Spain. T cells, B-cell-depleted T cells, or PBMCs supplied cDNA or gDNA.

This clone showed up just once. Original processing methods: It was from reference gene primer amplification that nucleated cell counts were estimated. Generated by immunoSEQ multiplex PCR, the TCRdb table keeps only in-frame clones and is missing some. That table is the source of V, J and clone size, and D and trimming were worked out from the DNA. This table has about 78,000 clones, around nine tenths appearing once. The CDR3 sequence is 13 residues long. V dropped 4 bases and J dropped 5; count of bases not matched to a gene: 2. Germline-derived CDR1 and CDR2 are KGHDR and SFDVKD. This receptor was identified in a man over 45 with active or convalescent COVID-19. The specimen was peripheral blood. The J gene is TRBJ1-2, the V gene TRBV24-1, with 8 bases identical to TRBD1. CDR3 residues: CATSEGQGYGYTF. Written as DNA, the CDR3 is TGTGCCACCAGTGAAGGACAGGGATATGGCTACACCTTC.